This note documents a single TCR beta chain sequence. These data belong to a study of blood T cell repertoires in COVID-19. Methods used by the authors: Quantification of nucleated cells was approximated via reference gene primer amplification. Libraries were prepared by immunoSEQ multiplex PCR; TCRdb keeps only in-frame clonotypes and omits some of them. V and J calls and clone size follow that table, whereas D and trimming were derived from the DNA. The table includes several thousand clones, 84% detected once. Germline CDR1 is DFQATT and CDR2 is SNEGSKA (reference sequence). V was pared by 3 bases and J by 2 bases, with 11 bases between. There are 14 residues in the CDR3.

This clonotype originated in a human donor in a cohort sampled during active COVID-19. The sample consisted of peripheral blood. The chain has TRBV20-1 and TRBJ1-5; tentatively, D is TRBD1 (6 bases). The CDR3 DNA is TGCAGTGCTAGTAGCAGGGGTGGCAATCAGCCCCAGCATTTT. It specifies CSASSRGGNQPQHF.